This T cell receptor (beta chain) originates from a study of blood T cell repertoires in COVID-19. Source study methods: How many nucleated cells were present was estimated from reference gene primer amplification. Measured with immunoSEQ multiplex PCR; TCRdb has only the in-frame clones, and not every one. V and J calls and clone size follow that table, whereas D and trimming were derived from the DNA. The sample holds 140,000 to 150,000 clones, over 65% seen once. Residents of approximately 25 US areas, aged about 18 to 100 years, made up the participants. Participants had their cohort set by participant-reported clinical history. CDR3 length: 15 amino acids. Trimming pared 3 bases from V and 10 bases from J, leaving 19 bases between. The germline V gene has CDR1 MDHEN and CDR2 SYDVKM.

This chain connects TRBV28 to TRBJ2-1; the D gene is possibly TRBD1 (5 bases). Specimen: PBMCs or T cells enriched from blood (not recorded which). This clonotype was obtained from a woman in her fifties or sixties who had recovered from COVID-19. The CDR3 loop reads CASSLFSRPKGEQFF. The CDR3 bases are TGTGCCAGCAGTTTGTTCTCGCGACCGAAGGGGGAGCAGTTCTTC.